The clone carrying this T cell receptor (beta chain) was seen more than once but under ten times. Its antigen is unknown. Genomic DNA constituted the template upon which TCR beta VDJ and CDR3 profiling was performed. TCRdb itself ran the reads through MiXCR, one entry per CDR3 protein. The sample has 400,000 to 450,000 distinct CDR3 sequences; around 68% are singletons. This sample was included in a study of CD8+CD57+ T cells in acquired aplastic anemia. Study as a whole: An average of around 3.5 ug of DNA was obtained from sorted CD4+ and CD8+ cells. The study obtained about 10.8 million reads on average for CD4+ cells from healthy donors. Whole-study results and caveats: Comparison of patients with controls identified some 29 shared CD8+ CDR3 sequences. CD8+ Simpson's diversity showed no significant patient-control difference.

The germline V and J ends were trimmed by 2 bases and 8 bases, with 27 bases remaining between them. The CDR3 runs 18 residues. The V gene's germline CDR1 is SEHNR and CDR2 FQNEAQ (reference sequence). The chain is built from TRBV7-9 and TRBJ1-2, with D tentatively TRBD1 (5 bases). The sample was sorted CD4+, CD8+, or CD8+CD57+ T cells (not recorded which) from PBMCs. The source of this sequence is a human donor in good health, serving as a control. CDR3 DNA: TGTGCCAGCAGCTTAAAAGGGCGAGGGGCGTCAGAAAGGTCGGGCTACACCTTC. Protein: CASSLKGRGASERSGYTF.